These 15 T cell receptor beta chains originate from one sample sequenced in a study of molecular identifiers for immune sequencing clone quantification. TCRdb passed the PCR reads through MiXCR, listing each CDR3 protein once. This table holds more than 450,000 distinct CDR3 sequences, about a quarter found once. Sequencing was done on a sample of naive CD8+ T cells from blood, with Jurkat cell RNA spiked in. Subset here: FACS-sorted CD8+CD4-CCR7+CD45RA+ naive T cells. These receptors all stem from a human donor in good health. Some libraries in this study had Jurkat cell RNA spiked in.

This clonotype was counted between two and nine times. The rearrangement joins TRBV27 to TRBJ2-1, with 9 bases identical to TRBD2. Per germline, CDR1 MNHEY and CDR2 SMNVEV (reference sequence). V dropped 3 bases and J dropped 8; count of bases not matched to a gene: 8. CDR3 length: 15 amino acids. DNA of the CDR3: TGTGCCAGCAGTTTTAGCGGGAGAGGTTGGGATGAGCAGTTCTTC. This codes for CASSFSGRGWDEQFF.

The chain joins TRBV9 to TRBJ1-1; D not resolved. Trimming took off 0 bases at V and 3 bases at J, with 12 bases between the two ends. Germline CDR1 SGDLS, CDR2 YYNGEE. CDR3 size: 15 residues. CDR3 amino acids: CASSVDPGWDTEAFF. CDR3 DNA: TGTGCCAGCAGCGTAGATCCAGGTTGGGACACTGAAGCTTTCTTT.

V and J are TRBV9 and TRBJ2-7; possibly TRBD1 or TRBD2 for D (6 bases each). CDR3 size: 15 residues. Between the trimmed V and J ends, which lost 0 bases and 2 bases, there was a span of 12 bases. Germline CDR1 is SGDLS and CDR2 is YYNGEE. This chain's CDR3 is CASSVETGATYEQYF. CDR3 in DNA: TGTGCCAGCAGCGTAGAGACGGGGGCCACCTACGAGCAGTACTTC. Filled out from reference TRBV9 and TRBJ2-7, the complete variable domain reads DSGVTQTPKHLITATGQRVTLRCSPRSGDLSVYWYQQSLDQGLQFLIQYYNGEERAKGNILERFSAQQFPDLHSELNLSSLELGDSALYFCASSVETGATYEQYFGPGTRLTVT.

There are many counts of this clonotype. The rearrangement joins TRBV6-2 or TRBV6-3 to TRBJ2-6, with D perhaps TRBD1 (6 bases). The CDR3 length is 14 residues. CDR1 MNHEY and CDR2 SVGEGT come from the germline V gene. With 6 bases removed from V and 4 bases from J, the gap between germline ends came to 10 bases. The DNA for the CDR3 is TGTGCCAGCAGACACAGGGCCGGGGCCAACGTCCTGACTTTC. Amino acid sequence: CASRHRAGANVLTF.

Many counts were recorded for this clonotype. The CDR3 loop reads CSVEDWAIPDIQYF. Written as DNA, the CDR3 is TGCAGCGTTGAAGATTGGGCGATCCCAGACATTCAGTACTTC. V is TRBV29-1 and J is TRBJ2-4; D is unclear. CDR1 and CDR2 from the germline V gene are SQVTM and ANQGSEA. V lost 0 bases, J lost 8 bases, and 14 bases lay in between. The CDR3 is made up of 14 amino acids.

About this clonotype: The junction differs from germline at one of its ends, possibly a read error. This chain's CDR3 is CARSSGQGGRDTQYF. The CDR3 DNA reads TGTGCCAGGAGCTCGGGACAGGGGGGCCGAGATACGCAGTATTTT. J is TRBJ2-3 and V is TRBV7-8, with 11 bases aligning to TRBD1. CDR3 length equals 15 residues. The germline V gene has CDR1 SGHVS and CDR2 FQNEAQ.

In this sample, this clonotype turned up a few times. The gene calls are TRBV20-1 and TRBJ1-1; D call uncertain. Deletions cut 1 base from V and 3 bases from J, with 12 bases between. Germline loops: CDR1 DFQATT, CDR2 SNEGSKA (reference sequence). This CDR3 has 14 amino acids. The CDR3 DNA follows: TGCAGTGCTAGAGGAGACACGGATGACACTGAAGCTTTCTTT. Its protein is CSARGDTDDTEAFF.

This clonotype was seen at least ten times. The chain has TRBV7-9 and TRBJ2-3; D not certain. The CDR3 extends over 15 amino acids. Germline V lookup: CDR1 SEHNR, CDR2 FQNEAQ (reference sequence). V gave up 5 bases and J gave up 2 bases, with 14 bases separating them. Written as DNA, the CDR3 is TGTGCCAGCAGCCCATACCCTACGTTCACAGATACGCAGTATTTT. It specifies CASSPYPTFTDTQYF.

The table lists this clonotype with a few counts. A single base separates this from a much larger clone, so it may be a read error. The V call is TRBV29-1, the J call TRBJ1-3; D gene ambiguous. The ends were cut back, 7 bases at V and 2 bases at J, with 15 bases in the middle. The CDR3 loop spans 14 amino acids. From germline, CDR1 is SQVTM and CDR2 ANQGSEA. The CDR3 loop reads CSALVEGPGNTIYF. For the CDR3, the DNA is TGCAGCGCCCTGGTTGAAGGGCCTGGAAACACCATATATTTT.

In this sample, this clonotype turned up a few times. The chain carries TRBV6-5 and TRBJ1-2; 8 positions agree with TRBD1. This CDR3 is 15 amino acids long. The junction had 3 bases not matched to a gene; V was cut back by 0 bases and J by 3 bases. Germline lookup yields CDR1 MNHEY and CDR2 SVGAGI. The CDR3 coding sequence is TGTGCCAGCAGTTACTCAGGACAGGGACACTATGGCTACACCTTC. Translating gives CASSYSGQGHYGYTF.

In this sample, this clonotype turned up many times. V gene TRBV19 combines with J gene TRBJ1-5, with D unclear. Trimming pared 5 bases from V and 4 bases from J, leaving 18 bases between. This CDR3 contains 16 residues. Germline V gene data show CDR1 as LNHDA and CDR2 as SQIVND (reference sequence). CDR3 loop: CASSVPAMTLNQPQHF. The CDR3 DNA is TGTGCCAGTAGTGTTCCAGCCATGACCCTTAATCAGCCCCAGCATTTT.

Regarding this clonotype: One junction end disagrees with the germline gene, perhaps due to a read error. The chain links TRBV4-3 to TRBJ2-4, with 7 bases lining up with TRBD2. CDR3 size: 18 residues. Looked up from germline, CDR1 is LGHNA and CDR2 is YSLEER. DNA of the CDR3: TGCGCCAGCCGCCAAGATCGGCAGACTAGCTCGGGCACAAACCTTCAGTCCTTC. Its protein product is CASRQDRQTSSGTNLQSF.

Concerning this clonotype: Germline is not matched at one junction end, which may reflect a read error. The chain carries TRBV12-3 or TRBV12-4 and TRBJ2-2; 8 nucleotides match TRBD1. CDR3 size: 15 residues. The CDR3 region is CASSRPGQVYGERFF. The CDR3 nucleotides are TGTGCCAGCAGTCGTCCGGGACAGGTTTACGGGGAGCGGTTTTTT.

The chain carries TRBV5-3 and TRBJ1-5, with a tentative D call TRBD1 (6 bases). TRBV5-3 is reported as an ORF; its role is uncertain. This CDR3 contains 12 residues. The V gene lost 10 bases and the J gene lost 6 bases, with 14 bases spanning the gap. CDR3 amino acids: CAPGGPAQPQHF. The CDR3 coding sequence is TGTGCCCCCGGGGGGCCGGCTCAGCCCCAGCATTTT.

This clonotype was found many times. The gene calls are TRBV12-3 or TRBV12-4 and TRBJ1-5, with D hard to call. The V end lost 3 bases, the J end lost 4 bases, and 4 bases lay between the germline ends. The CDR3 spans 12 residues. CDR3 sequence: CASSFDNQPQHF. The CDR3 DNA sequence: TGTGCCAGCAGTTTTGATAATCAGCCCCAGCATTTT.